The 16 T cell receptor beta chains below all came from one sample that was sequenced in a study of shared clonotypes between healthy human individuals. The protocol was immunoSEQ multiplex PCR, while the TCRdb copy is restricted to in-frame clones and leaves out a portion. The repertoire holds 560,000 or so clones, with roughly 96% as singletons. CD45RO-negative CD8 cells positively selected for CCR7 made up the naive population, which excluded terminally differentiated effector memory CD45RA+ cells. Sequencing used naive CD8+ T cells sorted from blood. These receptors originate from a woman between 25 and 40 years old in good health.

The genes are TRBV9 and TRBJ2-1; unclear D gene. The CDR3 sequence is 14 residues long. Trimming pared 4 bases from V and 7 bases from J, leaving 15 bases between. CDR1 and CDR2 from the germline V gene are SGDLS and YYNGEE. CDR3 DNA sequence: TGTGCCAGCAGCCATTCTTTCATAGGGAATGAGCAGTTCTTC. Translation: CASSHSFIGNEQFF.

The chain links TRBV7-9 to TRBJ2-7; 9 nucleotides align to TRBD2. The CDR3 is made up of 15 amino acids. Trimming cost V 1 base and J 0 bases; bases outside gene matches: 1. The germline V gene has CDR1 SEHNR and CDR2 FQNEAQ (reference sequence). CDR3 DNA: TGTGCCAGCAGCTTAGGCGGGAGGGGCTCCTACGAGCAGTACTTC. Its protein is CASSLGGRGSYEQYF. The full variable domain, in which reference TRBV7-9 and TRBJ2-7 provide the parts outside the CDR3, is DTGVSQNPRHKITKRGQNVTFRCDPISEHNRLYWYRQTLGQGPEFLTYFQNEAQLEKSRLLSDRFSAERPKGSFSTLEIQRTEQGDSAMYLCASSLGGRGSYEQYFGPGTRLTVT.

The chain employs TRBV27 and TRBJ1-4; D is unresolved. V lost 2 bases to trimming and J lost 0 bases, with 13 bases between them. Per germline, CDR1 MNHEY and CDR2 SMNVEV (reference sequence). This CDR3 is 17 amino acids long. The CDR3 loop is CASSLMGTVATNEKLFF. CDR3 sequence (DNA): TGTGCCAGCAGTTTAATGGGAACGGTTGCAACTAATGAAAAACTGTTTTTT.

The rearrangement joins TRBV5-1 to TRBJ1-2, with unresolved D. Trimming removed 4 bases from V and 0 bases from J, with 16 bases in between. The CDR3 extends over 16 amino acids. The germline gives CDR1 SGHRS, CDR2 YFSETQ. The CDR3 DNA is TGCGCCAGCAGCCGCGTTGTGGGCGCATCTAACTATGGCTACACCTTC. Its translation is CASSRVVGASNYGYTF.

This chain uses TRBV7-6 with TRBJ2-1; D ambiguous. With 0 bases removed from V and 3 bases from J, the gap between germline ends came to 6 bases. The germline CDR1 and CDR2 sequences are SGHVS and FNYEAQ. This CDR3 comprises 14 residues. The CDR3 nucleotides read TGTGCCAGCAGCTTAGCGGGCGACTACAATGAGCAGTTCTTC. It encodes CASSLAGDYNEQFF.

The rearrangement links TRBV27 to TRBJ2-1, with 8 bases matching TRBD2. Germline V gives CDR1 MNHEY, CDR2 SMNVEV (reference sequence). This CDR3 has 14 amino acids. After removal of 5 bases from V and 5 bases from J, the junction contained 5 bases not matched to a gene. CDR3 residues: CASSRAGGNNEQFF. CDR3 DNA: TGTGCCAGCAGTAGGGCGGGAGGCAACAATGAGCAGTTCTTC.

This chain links TRBV28 with TRBJ1-1; TRBD1 is a possible D gene (6 bases). Trimming cost V 6 bases and J 3 bases, with 17 bases left between them. Germline assignment: CDR1 MDHEN and CDR2 SYDVKM. This CDR3 is 15 amino acids long. The CDR3 here is CASRPTGLRDTEAFF. The DNA of the CDR3 is TGTGCCAGCAGACCAACAGGGCTTCGAGACACTGAAGCTTTCTTT.

This sequence joins TRBV2 and TRBJ2-1; 11 nucleotides line up with TRBD1. Germline V lookup: CDR1 SNHLY, CDR2 FYNNEI. The CDR3 totals 15 residues. With V trimmed by 5 bases and J by 6 bases, 6 bases remained unmatched. For the CDR3, the DNA is TGTGCCAGCAGTTGGACAGGGGGCGCGGGCAATGAGCAGTTCTTC. This codes for CASSWTGGAGNEQFF. Supplemented by reference TRBV2 and TRBJ2-1, the full variable domain reads EPEVTQTPSHQVTQMGQEVILRCVPISNHLYFYWYRQILGQKVEFLVSFYNNEISEKSEIFDDQFSVERPDGSNFTLKIRSTKLEDSAMYFCASSWTGGAGNEQFFGPGTRLTVL.

The rearrangement uses TRBV14 and TRBJ2-1; TRBD1 matches 7 bases. This CDR3 has 13 amino acids. V trimming: 4 bases; J trimming: 10 bases; junction bases outside the gene matches: 7. CDR1 is SGHDN and CDR2 is FVKESK in the germline V gene. CDR3 in amino acids: CASSLQGFNEQFF. CDR3 nucleotides: TGTGCCAGCAGCCTACAGGGGTTTAACGAGCAGTTCTTC.

The chain joins TRBV5-1 to TRBJ1-1; 8 bases are shared with TRBD1. This CDR3 contains 17 residues. V shed 3 bases and J 0 bases; nucleotides not matched to a gene: 10. CDR1 and CDR2 (germline): SGHRS, YFSETQ. For the CDR3, the DNA is TGCGCCAGCAGCTCACCGACAGGGGTAACATTGAACACTGAAGCTTTCTTT. It translates to CASSSPTGVTLNTEAFF.

The V call is TRBV5-1, the J call TRBJ1-4; 7 nucleotides match TRBD1. The germline CDR1 and CDR2 sequences are SGHRS and YFSETQ. The CDR3 sequence is 14 residues long. The junction had 4 bases not matched to a gene; V was cut back by 0 bases and J by 8 bases. The CDR3 DNA is TGCGCCAGCAGCTTGGACAGGGGAGCAGAAAAACTGTTTTTT. Translating it yields CASSLDRGAEKLFF.

The chain links TRBV28 to TRBJ1-5; D not resolved. V was trimmed by 8 bases and J by 6 bases, leaving 14 bases between them. Germline-derived CDR1 and CDR2 are MDHEN and SYDVKM. This CDR3 is built from 13 residues. CDR3: CASRVTEGQPQHF. The CDR3 DNA reads as TGTGCCAGCCGTGTGACCGAGGGTCAGCCCCAGCATTTT.

This chain links TRBV27 with TRBJ2-5; 10 bases are shared with TRBD1. The J call may be mistaken, given a closer DNA end match to TRBJ2-7. The CDR3 length is 14 residues. Germline assignment: CDR1 MNHEY and CDR2 SMNVEV (reference sequence). The CDR3 spells CASSPGTGVYEQYF. The CDR3 DNA is TGTGCCAGCAGTCCCGGGACAGGGGTGTACGAGCAGTACTTC.

CDR3 sequence reads: CSVEGEGSGRISGNTIYF. As DNA, the CDR3 is TGCAGCGTTGAGGGCGAGGGGTCAGGGCGCATCTCTGGAAACACCATATATTTT. The gene calls are TRBV29-1 and TRBJ1-3; a weak D match, TRBD1 (5 bases). CDR3 size: 18 residues. The V gene lost 3 bases and the J gene lost 0 bases, with 21 bases spanning the gap. The V gene's germline CDR1 is SQVTM and CDR2 ANQGSEA.

The genes are TRBV5-1 and TRBJ2-6; D gene uncertain. The V gene's germline CDR1 is SGHRS and CDR2 YFSETQ. There are 11 residues in the CDR3. The V end lost 6 bases, the J end lost 3 bases, and 1 base lay between the germline ends. The CDR3 nucleotides are TGCGCCAGCATTGGGGCCAACGTCCTGACTTTC. This codes for CASIGANVLTF.

The chain uses TRBV14 and TRBJ1-1; the D gene is possibly TRBD1 (6 bases). V gave up 4 bases and J gave up 0 bases, with 12 bases separating them. Germline assignment: CDR1 SGHDN and CDR2 FVKESK. The CDR3 length is 15 residues. CDR3 in DNA: TGTGCCAGCAGCCCAGGGGCGTACATGAACACTGAAGCTTTCTTT. Encoded protein: CASSPGAYMNTEAFF.